These 20 T cell receptor beta chains came from one sample sequenced in a study of beta chain features in type 1 diabetes. Study results and caveats: The study found moderately but significantly shorter TCRB CDR3s in all four CD4+ subsets of Type 1 diabetes patients.

Antigen specificity for these receptors is unknown. The isolated RNA, all of it, was reverse transcribed, so expressed TCRB transcripts were what got sequenced. Libraries were prepared by immunoSEQ multiplex PCR; TCRdb keeps only in-frame clonotypes and omits some of them. Counted here are 200,000 to 300,000 clones, around 20% occurring once; the ten biggest clones make up around 0.028%. Sequenced: naive CD4+ T cells from blood. The receptor source for this set is a woman in her thirties or forties with type 1 diabetes.

This chain connects TRBV29-1 to TRBJ2-2; 7 nucleotides agree with TRBD1. The V segment lost 6 bases and the J segment 5 bases; nucleotides outside the gene matches: 6. CDR1 is SQVTM and CDR2 is ANQGSEA in the germline V gene. This CDR3 spans 13 amino acids. The CDR3 loop reads CSVVDRRTGELFF. The DNA for the CDR3 is TGCAGCGTCGTGGACAGGCGGACCGGGGAGCTGTTTTTT.

This clone was seen a few times. The chain employs TRBV29-1 and TRBJ2-3, with D possibly matching TRBD1 (7 bases). CDR3 length: 12 residues. Germline CDR1 SQVTM, CDR2 ANQGSEA. V shed 6 bases and J shed 9 bases, with 16 bases lying between them. The CDR3 reads CSVQGPGGTQYF. Here the CDR3 DNA reads TGCAGCGTCCAGGGCCCAGGGGGGACGCAGTATTTT.

The chain is built from TRBV28 and TRBJ2-5; TRBD1 aligns across 7 bases. The CDR3 is 15 residues long. CDR1 MDHEN and CDR2 SYDVKM come from the germline V gene. V gave up 5 bases and J gave up 3 bases; unmatched junction bases: 9. The CDR3 spells CASSPSTGWEETQYF. The CDR3, as DNA: TGTGCCAGCAGTCCATCGACAGGGTGGGAAGAGACCCAGTACTTC.

The chain joins TRBV28 to TRBJ1-4; 9 bases are a match to TRBD1. V shed 5 bases and J 8 bases; nucleotides not matched to a gene: 6. The CDR3 runs to 14 residues. The germline V gene has CDR1 MDHEN and CDR2 SYDVKM. The CDR3 sequence: CASSLGQGWEKLFF. The CDR3 DNA is TGTGCCAGCAGTCTTGGACAGGGGTGGGAAAAACTGTTTTTT. Looking up the rest from reference TRBV28 and TRBJ1-4 gives the full variable domain: DVKVTQSSRYLVKRTGEKVFLECVQDMDHENMFWYRQDPGLGLRLIYFSYDVKMKEKGDIPEGYSVSREKKERFSLILESASTNQTSMYLCASSLGQGWEKLFFGSGTQLSVL.

The V gene is TRBV4-1, the J gene TRBJ1-2; no clear D. Germline V lookup: CDR1 MGHRA, CDR2 YSYEKL. Trimming removed 0 bases from V and 7 bases from J, with 21 bases in between. The CDR3 is made up of 17 amino acids. In DNA, the CDR3 is TGCGCCAGCAGCCAAGAACTCAGCCCTAAAGCGGTCCTTGGCTACACCTTC. This encodes CASSQELSPKAVLGYTF.

The sample holds a few counts of this clone. V is TRBV9 and J is TRBJ2-1; TRBD2 matches 12 bases. In germline, CDR1 is SGDLS, CDR2 YYNGEE. V lost 3 bases, J lost 2 bases, and 3 bases stayed unmatched. CDR3 length: 16 residues. Here the CDR3 reads CASSARTSGTYNEQFF. The DNA of the CDR3 is TGTGCCAGCAGCGCCCGGACTAGCGGGACCTACAATGAGCAGTTCTTC.

The chain links TRBV5-1 to TRBJ1-6; 9 nucleotides agree with TRBD1. Trimming cost V 3 bases and J 5 bases; bases outside gene matches: 3. CDR3 length: 15 amino acids. Germline V gene data show CDR1 as SGHRS and CDR2 as YFSETQ. CDR3 DNA: TGCGCCAGCAGCTCCCGGGACAGGGATAATTCACCCCTCCACTTT. Translated: CASSSRDRDNSPLHF. Supplemented by reference TRBV5-1 and TRBJ1-6, the full variable domain reads KAGVTQTPRYLIKTRGQQVTLSCSPISGHRSVSWYQQTPGQGLQFLFEYFSETQRNKGNFPGRFSGRQFSNSRSEMNVSTLELGDSALYLCASSSRDRDNSPLHFGNGTRLTVT.

There are a few counts of this clone. The V call is TRBV9, the J call TRBJ1-1, with 8 bases lining up with TRBD1. CDR3 length equals 14 residues. Germline CDR1 and CDR2: SGDLS and YYNGEE. J lost 3 bases, V lost 3 bases, and 4 bases had no gene match. The CDR3 DNA follows: TGTGCCAGCAGCGCGACACAGGGGGACACTGAAGCTTTCTTT. It is translated as CASSATQGDTEAFF. Supplemented by reference TRBV9 and TRBJ1-1, the full variable domain reads DSGVTQTPKHLITATGQRVTLRCSPRSGDLSVYWYQQSLDQGLQFLIQYYNGEERAKGNILERFSAQQFPDLHSELNLSSLELGDSALYFCASSATQGDTEAFFGQGTRLTVV.

The chain recombines TRBV9 with TRBJ2-1; D possibly corresponds to TRBD1 (5 bases). The V gene lost 4 bases and the J gene lost 10 bases, with 12 bases spanning the gap. From germline, CDR1 is SGDLS and CDR2 YYNGEE. CDR3 length: 12 amino acids. Here the CDR3 DNA reads TGTGCCAGCAGCCAAAGGGGCGACGAGCAGTTCTTC. It is translated as CASSQRGDEQFF.

The rearrangement links TRBV19 to TRBJ2-7; 8 bases align to TRBD2. CDR3 length: 14 amino acids. The junction had 7 bases not matched to a gene; V was cut back by 5 bases and J by 4 bases. In germline, CDR1 is LNHDA, CDR2 SQIVND (reference sequence). The CDR3 loop is CASSPLAGGYEQYF. The DNA for the CDR3 is TGTGCCAGTAGTCCTCTAGCGGGCGGTTACGAGCAGTACTTC.

V usage is TRBV28 and J usage is TRBJ1-5; a possible D gene is TRBD1 (5 bases). The CDR3 is 13 residues long. The V and J ends lost 4 bases and 6 bases respectively, with 10 bases between them. Germline CDR1 MDHEN, CDR2 SYDVKM. CDR3 sequence reads: CASSSGRGQPQHF. The CDR3 DNA reads TGTGCCAGCAGTTCAGGGCGAGGTCAGCCCCAGCATTTT. The full variable domain, in which reference TRBV28 and TRBJ1-5 provide the parts outside the CDR3, is DVKVTQSSRYLVKRTGEKVFLECVQDMDHENMFWYRQDPGLGLRLIYFSYDVKMKEKGDIPEGYSVSREKKERFSLILESASTNQTSMYLCASSSGRGQPQHFGDGTRLSIL.

This clone was recorded a few times. The gene calls are TRBV9 and TRBJ2-5; 7 nucleotides match TRBD2. The CDR3 runs to 15 residues. Germline V gene lookup returns CDR1 SGDLS and CDR2 YYNGEE. J lost 9 bases, V lost 0 bases, and 11 bases had no gene match. The CDR3 is CASSVVAGPLMAQYF. CDR3 in DNA: TGTGCCAGCAGCGTAGTAGCGGGCCCATTAATGGCCCAGTACTTC.

The genes are TRBV4-3 and TRBJ1-2; D gene unclear. The ends were cut back, 0 bases at V and 1 base at J, with 18 bases in the middle. The CDR3 runs 18 residues. Per germline, CDR1 LGHNA and CDR2 YSLEER. The CDR3: CASSQDEGIIGFNYGYTF. The DNA of the CDR3 is TGCGCCAGCAGCCAAGATGAGGGAATAATAGGCTTTAACTATGGCTACACCTTC.

Only a few counts were recorded for this clone. The rearrangement links TRBV5-4 to TRBJ2-7, with a tentative D call TRBD2 (5 bases). The length of the CDR3 is 16 residues. The germline V gene encodes CDR1 SGHNT and CDR2 YYREEE (reference sequence). V shed 0 bases and J shed 1 base, with 14 bases lying between them. The CDR3 coding sequence is TGTGCCAGCAGCTTGGGCGGTGTCCGGGGATCCTACGAGCAGTACTTC. It translates to CASSLGGVRGSYEQYF.

This chain links TRBV30 with TRBJ2-7, with TRBD2 matching over 8 bases. Germline values: CDR1 GTSNPN, CDR2 SVGIG (reference sequence). The CDR3 is 16 amino acids. The V gene end was trimmed by 3 bases and the J gene end by 1 base; junction bases not matched to a gene: 11. CDR3 residues: CAWSLGSLAVSYEQYF. DNA for the CDR3: TGTGCCTGGAGCCTGGGTTCACTAGCGGTTTCCTACGAGCAGTACTTC.

The chain joins TRBV11-2 to TRBJ2-5; D is possibly TRBD1 (5 bases). Germline lookup yields CDR1 SGHAT and CDR2 FQNNGV. V lost 3 bases, J lost 2 bases, and 10 bases lay in between. The CDR3 contains 14 residues. This CDR3 is CASSFQDIQETQYF. In nucleotides, the CDR3 is TGTGCCAGCAGCTTCCAGGACATACAAGAGACCCAGTACTTC.

The chain uses TRBV5-6 and TRBJ1-2; D is possibly TRBD1 (6 bases). Germline CDR1 SGHDT, CDR2 YYEEEE. The length of the CDR3 is 12 residues. The V end lost 6 bases, the J end lost 3 bases, and 9 bases lay between the germline ends. Here the CDR3 DNA reads TGTGCCAGCATGCGACAGGACTATGGCTACACCTTC. This gives the protein CASMRQDYGYTF.

This chain uses TRBV4-1 with TRBJ2-7; D is possibly TRBD2 (6 bases). Trimming left V 0 bases short and J 5 bases short, with 11 bases between. Germline V gene data show CDR1 as MGHRA and CDR2 as YSYEKL. CDR3 length: 14 residues. The DNA for the CDR3 is TGCGCCAGCAGCCAAGACTATGGGGGGAACGAGCAGTACTTC. It codes for CASSQDYGGNEQYF.

The chain combines TRBV19 with TRBJ2-5, with a possible D match to TRBD1 (5 bases). The ends were cut back, 10 bases at V and 5 bases at J, with 17 bases in the middle. The CDR3 loop spans 13 amino acids. CDR1 is LNHDA and CDR2 is SQIVND in the germline V gene (reference sequence). The CDR3 sequence: CATKGQGGETQYF. CDR3 DNA sequence: TGTGCCACTAAAGGGCAGGGCGGCGAGACCCAGTACTTC.

The chain is built from TRBV9 and TRBJ2-3; the D gene is possibly TRBD1 (6 bases). Trimming left V 0 bases short and J 2 bases short, with 10 bases between. CDR3 length: 15 residues. Germline values: CDR1 SGDLS, CDR2 YYNGEE. The CDR3 loop is CASSVVGDTTDTQYF. The CDR3 nucleotides read TGTGCCAGCAGCGTAGTGGGGGACACCACAGATACGCAGTATTTT.